This TCR beta chain comes out of a study of OX40 agonist ivuxolimab in advanced cancers. On the study more broadly: Three dose-escalation patients had partial responses: one with hepatocellular carcinoma and two with cutaneous melanoma.

Comments on this clone: As yet, its antigen is unknown.

The method was immunoSEQ multiplex PCR; TCRdb's version includes in-frame clones alone and lacks a portion of them. The sample yields over 30,000 clones, approximately 80% seen once. General observations from the study: More expanded clones were seen, on average, in CD8+ T cells than in CD4+.

Trimming removed 0 bases from V and 3 bases from J, with 16 bases in between. This CDR3 has 16 residues. CDR1 and CDR2 (germline): SGHDT, YYEEEE. Sequencing was performed on CD4+ or CD8+ T cells sorted from blood, taken in a trial of the OX40 agonist ivuxolimab. This TCR was sampled from an adult with an advanced solid tumor such as melanoma, head and neck, liver or kidney cancer. The chain carries TRBV5-6 and TRBJ2-7; weak D call: TRBD1 (5 bases). Written as DNA, the CDR3 is TGTGCCAGCAGCTTGGCCGTAAGGCAGGGTGGCTACGAGCAGTACTTC. Translated: CASSLAVRQGGYEQYF. Combining the CDR3 with reference TRBV5-6 and TRBJ2-7 gives the whole variable domain DAGVTQSPTHLIKTRGQQVTLRCSPKSGHDTVSWYQQALGQGPQFIFQYYEEEERQRGNFPDRFSGHQFPNYSSELNVNALLLGDSALYLCASSLAVRQGGYEQYFGPGTRLTVT.